Listed here is a single T cell receptor beta chain. Germline V lookup: CDR1 MNHEY, CDR2 SVGEGT. CDR3 length: 16 residues. The ends lost 6 bases at V and 0 bases at J; junction bases unmatched: 8. This record belongs to a study of blood T cell repertoires in COVID-19. Whole-study context: Sources were T cells, B-cell-depleted T cells, or PBMCs; the material itself was cDNA or gDNA.

In the source study's methods: It was from reference gene primer amplification that nucleated cell counts were estimated. TCRdb's table, derived via immunoSEQ multiplex PCR, lists solely in-frame clones and lacks some. That table supplies the V and J calls and clone size; D and trimming were determined from the DNA. Here the sample spans roughly 190,000 clones, roughly 91% being singletons. The rearrangement joins TRBV6-2 or TRBV6-3 to TRBJ2-7; TRBD2 aligns across 10 bases. The TCR was taken from a human donor in a cohort sampled during active COVID-19. The sample was peripheral blood. CDR3 in DNA: TGTGCCAGCAGCCGCGGACTAGCGGCAAGCTCCTACGAGCAGTACTTC. This translates into CASSRGLAASSYEQYF.